This passage covers 23 T cell receptor beta chains from one sample sequenced in a study of T-cell reconstitution after alpha-beta-depleted transplantation in children. Preparation of the TCRbeta library involved a method that used unique molecular identifiers. TCRdb independently ran MiXCR on the PCR reads; one entry per CDR3 protein. The sample contains some 240,000 distinct CDR3 sequences, 9% to 10% of which appear only once. The sample in question was PBMCs from the stem cell graft donor, obtained from the stem cell graft. Receptors originate from a human donor who donated a stem cell graft to a child with SCID.

The chain uses TRBV24-1 and TRBJ2-7; 8 positions agree with TRBD1. The V gene's germline CDR1 is KGHDR and CDR2 SFDVKD. V dropped 3 bases and J dropped 1; count of bases not matched to a gene: 4. This CDR3 is built from 15 residues. The CDR3 here is CATSDVRTGSYEQYF. The DNA for the CDR3 is TGTGCCACCAGTGATGTAAGGACAGGGTCCTACGAGCAGTACTTC.

The sample holds many counts of this clonotype. The chain combines TRBV28 with TRBJ1-4, with D possibly being TRBD1 (6 bases). Trimming pared 8 bases from V and 8 bases from J, leaving 12 bases between. Germline loops: CDR1 MDHEN, CDR2 SYDVKM. This CDR3 is built from 12 residues. The chain's CDR3 is CASHRDEEKLFF. The CDR3 coding sequence is TGTGCCAGCCACAGGGACGAAGAAAAACTGTTTTTT. The full variable domain, in which reference TRBV28 and TRBJ1-4 provide the parts outside the CDR3, is DVKVTQSSRYLVKRTGEKVFLECVQDMDHENMFWYRQDPGLGLRLIYFSYDVKMKEKGDIPEGYSVSREKKERFSLILESASTNQTSMYLCASHRDEEKLFFGSGTQLSVL.

This clonotype has only a few counts. V is TRBV7-2 and J is TRBJ1-4; D call uncertain. Germline values: CDR1 SGHTA, CDR2 FQGNSA. V was cut by 4 bases and J by 8 bases, with 14 bases left in between. The CDR3 totals 14 residues. DNA of the CDR3: TGTGCCAGCAGCTACGGTGCGAGCGACGAAAAACTGTTTTTT. This codes for CASSYGASDEKLFF.

This chain connects TRBV5-1 to TRBJ1-1, with D perhaps matching TRBD1 (6 bases). This CDR3 contains 14 residues. Germline V gene data show CDR1 as SGHRS and CDR2 as YFSETQ. V was trimmed by 4 bases and J by 5 bases, leaving 15 bases between them. The CDR3 coding sequence is TGCGCCAGCAGCCTATCAGGGGTGGATACTGAAGCTTTCTTT. Translation: CASSLSGVDTEAFF.

This clonotype was seen ten or more times. The CDR3 region has the DNA TGCGCCAGCAGCTTGGTGCCGACAGGGGCGGGCACAGATACGCAGTATTTT. Protein: CASSLVPTGAGTDTQYF. The chain joins TRBV5-1 to TRBJ2-3; 8 nucleotides agree with TRBD1. This CDR3 has 17 residues. Germline CDR1 SGHRS, CDR2 YFSETQ. J was trimmed by 1 base and V by 0 bases; bases with no gene match: 7.

This clonotype has at least ten counts. This chain joins TRBV9 and TRBJ2-7, with TRBD1 matching 8 bases. The CDR3 is 14 amino acids. From germline, CDR1 is SGDLS and CDR2 YYNGEE. V gave up 4 bases and J gave up 3 bases; unmatched junction bases: 6. The CDR3 sequence: CASSPWDRIYEQYF. The DNA for the CDR3 is TGTGCCAGCAGCCCCTGGGACAGGATCTACGAGCAGTACTTC.

This clonotype was picked up many times. The genes are TRBV5-1 and TRBJ1-1; D possibly corresponds to TRBD1 (6 bases). The length of the CDR3 is 15 residues. Trimming left V 2 bases short and J 3 bases short, with 14 bases between. The germline V gene has CDR1 SGHRS and CDR2 YFSETQ. The CDR3 reads CASSLASGADTEAFF. The DNA for the CDR3 is TGCGCCAGCAGCTTAGCCTCGGGGGCGGACACTGAAGCTTTCTTT. Variable domain in full (rest from reference TRBV5-1 and TRBJ1-1): KAGVTQTPRYLIKTRGQQVTLSCSPISGHRSVSWYQQTPGQGLQFLFEYFSETQRNKGNFPGRFSGRQFSNSRSEMNVSTLELGDSALYLCASSLASGADTEAFFGQGTRLTVV.

This clonotype was seen a few times. The gene calls are TRBV6-4 and TRBJ2-3; 9 bases match TRBD1. Trimming at V came to 3 bases and at J to 4 bases, leaving 17 bases not matched to a gene. Germline CDR1 reads MRHNA; CDR2 reads SNTAGT. The CDR3 covers 19 residues. CDR3 sequence reads: CASSEPRGPGTGRPDTQYF. The CDR3 nucleotides are TGTGCCAGCAGTGAGCCGAGGGGCCCCGGGACAGGGAGGCCAGATACGCAGTATTTT.

In this sample, this clonotype turned up many times. The V call is TRBV20-1, the J call TRBJ1-4; TRBD1 is a possible D gene (6 bases). CDR3 length: 15 residues. V lost 5 bases to trimming and J lost 7 bases, with 20 bases between them. CDR1 is DFQATT and CDR2 is SNEGSKA in the germline V gene (reference sequence). The DNA for the CDR3 is TGCAGTGCTCTCACGGGCGGCAGGGGTGGTGAAAAACTGTTTTTT. This codes for CSALTGGRGGEKLFF.

Ten or more counts support this clonotype. The chain recombines TRBV15 with TRBJ1-3; 9 nucleotides match TRBD1. The CDR3 consists of 15 residues. Trimming cost V 7 bases and J 0 bases; bases outside gene matches: 4. Germline V gene data show CDR1 as LNHNV and CDR2 as YYDKDF (reference sequence). CDR3 sequence: CATTTGGISGNTIYF. The CDR3 nucleotides are TGTGCCACCACGACAGGGGGGATCTCTGGAAACACCATATATTTT.

This clonotype was counted at least ten times. This chain connects TRBV3-1 to TRBJ2-1; D is possibly TRBD1 or TRBD2 (5 bases each). The germline CDR1 and CDR2 sequences are LGHDT and YNNKEL (reference sequence). V shed 5 bases and J shed 3 bases, with 20 bases lying between them. The CDR3 runs 17 residues. The DNA for the CDR3 is TGTGCCAGCAGCGTCCGGGGACCACTCCCGGGCTACAATGAGCAGTTCTTC. Translating gives CASSVRGPLPGYNEQFF.

This clonotype was seen at least ten times. CDR3 amino acids: CASSQGRDDGMYF. In nucleotides, the CDR3 is TGCGCCAGCAGCCAAGGGAGGGACGATGGAATGTACTTC. The chain links TRBV5-1 to TRBJ2-7; 7 nucleotides align to TRBD2. The CDR3 length is 13 residues. The germline CDR1 and CDR2 sequences are SGHRS and YFSETQ. The junction had 13 bases not matched to a gene; V was cut back by 4 bases and J by 12 bases.

This clonotype was seen ten or more times. The chain couples TRBV12-3 or TRBV12-4 to TRBJ2-1; TRBD1 matches 7 bases. The CDR3 length is 15 residues. V trimming: 6 bases; J trimming: 0 bases; junction bases outside the gene matches: 5. CDR3 nucleotide sequence: TGTGCCAGCAGCACGACAGGGAGCTCCTACAATGAGCAGTTCTTC. Amino acids: CASSTTGSSYNEQFF.

Ten or more counts support this clonotype. CDR3: CASSSLGDRPSTDTQYF. In nucleotides, the CDR3 is TGTGCCAGCAGCTCCTTAGGGGACAGGCCTAGCACAGATACGCAGTATTTT. V and J are TRBV5-6 and TRBJ2-3; 8 bases agree with TRBD1. This CDR3 has 17 residues. Trimming at V came to 3 bases and at J to 0 bases, leaving 9 bases not matched to a gene. In germline, CDR1 is SGHDT, CDR2 YYEEEE.

This clonotype showed up many times. The V gene is TRBV5-1, the J gene TRBJ1-1; 7 bases are a match to TRBD1. V shed 7 bases, J shed 2 bases, and the junction held 11 bases outside the gene matches. The germline gives CDR1 SGHRS, CDR2 YFSETQ. The CDR3 extends over 15 amino acids. CDR3 DNA: TGCGCCAGCCAGACATACAGGGGAACAAACACTGAAGCTTTCTTT. Translating it yields CASQTYRGTNTEAFF.

There are many counts of this clonotype. The CDR3 here is CSASRNRGSNQPQHF. DNA of the CDR3: TGCAGTGCTAGCCGAAACAGGGGGAGCAATCAGCCCCAGCATTTT. The rearrangement links TRBV20-1 to TRBJ1-5, with 8 positions matching TRBD1. CDR1 and CDR2 from the germline V gene are DFQATT and SNEGSKA (reference sequence). The junction had 5 bases not matched to a gene; V was cut back by 3 bases and J by 1 base. The CDR3 is made up of 15 amino acids.

As for this clonotype: Being one base from a much bigger clone, this may be a read error. The V gene is TRBV7-8, the J gene TRBJ1-5; 12 positions agree with TRBD1. This CDR3 is built from 15 residues. Germline V gene sequence: CDR1 SGHVS, CDR2 FQNEAQ. Written as DNA, the CDR3 is TGTGCCAGCAGCGCCGGGACAGGGGGCTATCAGCCCCCGCATTTT. Translating gives CASSAGTGGYQPPHF. The whole variable domain, remainder taken from reference TRBV7-8 and TRBJ1-5, is GAGVSQSPRYKVAKRGQDVALRCDPISGHVSLFWYQQALGQGPEFLTYFQNEAQLDKSGLPSDRFFAERPEGSVSTLKIQRTQQEDSAVYLCASSAGTGGYQPPHFGDGTRLSIL.

This clonotype was detected ten times or more. The CDR3 is CATSQHEGVSYEQYF. CDR3 bases: TGTGCCACCAGCCAACACGAGGGGGTCTCCTACGAGCAGTACTTC. This chain links TRBV15 with TRBJ2-7, with D possibly TRBD1 on 6 matching bases. Trimming took off 5 bases at V and 0 bases at J, with 14 bases between the two ends. Germline V gene lookup returns CDR1 LNHNV and CDR2 YYDKDF (reference sequence). The CDR3 is 15 amino acids.

The chain recombines TRBV4-3 with TRBJ1-1; D gene ambiguous. Germline V gene lookup returns CDR1 LGHNA and CDR2 YSLEER. There are 14 residues in the CDR3. V was cut by 0 bases and J by 1 base, with 6 bases left in between. The CDR3 DNA follows: TGCGCCAGCAGCCAAGATCCGCGGAACACTGAAGCTTTCTTT. This codes for CASSQDPRNTEAFF.

This clonotype was observed at least ten times. This chain uses TRBV5-1 with TRBJ2-1, with a possible D match to TRBD1 (5 bases). V lost 7 bases and J lost 4, with 15 bases in between. This CDR3 has 14 amino acids. Germline lookup yields CDR1 SGHRS and CDR2 YFSETQ. The CDR3 nucleotides read TGCGCCAGCGGGCAGGGTGCCGGGTACAATGAGCAGTTCTTC. As protein: CASGQGAGYNEQFF. Filled out from reference TRBV5-1 and TRBJ2-1, the complete variable domain reads KAGVTQTPRYLIKTRGQQVTLSCSPISGHRSVSWYQQTPGQGLQFLFEYFSETQRNKGNFPGRFSGRQFSNSRSEMNVSTLELGDSALYLCASGQGAGYNEQFFGPGTRLTVL.

This clonotype was observed many times. The V call is TRBV20-1, the J call TRBJ1-1; TRBD1 agrees at 8 bases. The length of the CDR3 is 15 residues. The germline CDR1 and CDR2 sequences are DFQATT and SNEGSKA (reference sequence). J lost 3 bases, V lost 6 bases, and 12 bases had no gene match. CDR3 in DNA: TGCAGTGCGTGCGGGGATTTGACAGGGGACACTGAAGCTTTCTTT. Translating gives CSACGDLTGDTEAFF.

The chain links TRBV4-3 to TRBJ2-2; D is uncertain. The CDR3 length is 16 residues. Germline V CDR1 and CDR2: LGHNA, YSLEER. V was pared by 0 bases and J by 1 base, with 9 bases between. The DNA for the CDR3 is TGCGCCAGCAGCCAAGATTTGTACGGGAACACCGGGGAGCTGTTTTTT. It is translated as CASSQDLYGNTGELFF.

This clonotype has at least ten counts. The gene calls are TRBV5-1 and TRBJ1-1, with 11 bases that match TRBD1. J lost 5 bases, V lost 3 bases, and 6 bases had no gene match. In germline, CDR1 is SGHRS, CDR2 YFSETQ. This CDR3 has 15 residues. The DNA of the CDR3 is TGCGCCAGCAGCTGGACAGGGGGCTCAGAGACTGAAGCTTTCTTT. This gives the protein CASSWTGGSETEAFF.